This T cell receptor beta chain was identified in a study of blood T cell repertoires in COVID-19 (dated by TCRdb to about 2020). About the investigation overall: Samples from collaborators originated in the United States, Italy and Spain and spanned both the acute and convalescent phases of COVID-19. Samples came from the ongoing ImmuneRACE study (first 160 participants) plus 1,254 subjects from 6 global collaborators. Where available, HLA class I and class II types were taken from metadata supplied by the sample provider and were not determined by assay-based typing. The repertoires were made available in a free public database intended to serve as a resource for research on the immune response to SARS-CoV-2. The material from the prospective study consisted of cDNA or gDNA derived from T cells, B-cell-depleted T cells, or PBMCs. Deeply sampled blood TCRbeta repertoires from subjects exposed to, actively infected with, or recovered from COVID-19 were included in the dataset. Nearly every sample came with metadata listing a de-identified subject ID, COVID-19 status, age in years and sex. General findings and caveats noted by the study authors: The quantity of clinical and demographic metadata differed by source and by participant and was supplied without curation.

The CDR3 contains 14 residues, cysteine and phenylalanine counted. Only the CDR3 part of the read is kept: 42 bases, read in frame from the first base. V drops 5 bases and J drops 2 bases, leaving 13 bases in between. Taken from the germline V gene (reference sequence), the CDR1 and CDR2 loops are SEHNR and FQNEAQ. At one collaborating source in Seattle, patients were enrolled during active infection and were followed longitudinally through the course of disease. Collaborating institutions collected whole blood in K2EDTA tubes following their own protocols. For TCRbeta analysis, collaborators shipped samples in one of three forms: frozen whole blood, isolated PBMCs, or DNA extracted from either of those sample types. Concerning this clone: Its antigen is unknown. Base qualities are not at hand, and no much larger clone is one base apart.

TCRbeta CDR3 regions were amplified from genomic DNA using the immunoSEQ Assay, a bias-controlled multiplex PCR. Turning to the authors' computational methods: Nucleated cell counts per sample were estimated from amplification of reference gene primers within the assay. To quantify the absolute abundance of each unique TCRbeta CDR3 rearrangement, sequence reads were collapsed and filtered. For each sample, productive Simpson clonality was calculated as the square root of Simpson's diversity index across productive rearrangements. As stored in TCRdb, this immuneACCESS dataset retains in-frame rearrangements with V and J assigned. A fraction of the clones does not appear; measured against another copy, unresolved V genes explain less than half of the discrepancy, and the remainder lacks a known reason. V and J calls and clone size are as listed in that table; D and trimming were resolved from the DNA. This sample comprises more than 300,000 clones, approximately 91% of them detected only once. The top ten constitute around 6.6% of the sample.

The material sequenced was peripheral blood. The TCR comes from a woman aged 65 to 85 with COVID-19, enrolled during active disease. The sequence is built from TRBV7-9 and TRBJ2-7, with TRBD2 tentatively as D gene (5 bases match). The DNA reads as follows: TGTGCCAGCAGCCACGAGGAGGCGCCCTACGAGCAGTACTTC. The translation is CASSHEEAPYEQYF.